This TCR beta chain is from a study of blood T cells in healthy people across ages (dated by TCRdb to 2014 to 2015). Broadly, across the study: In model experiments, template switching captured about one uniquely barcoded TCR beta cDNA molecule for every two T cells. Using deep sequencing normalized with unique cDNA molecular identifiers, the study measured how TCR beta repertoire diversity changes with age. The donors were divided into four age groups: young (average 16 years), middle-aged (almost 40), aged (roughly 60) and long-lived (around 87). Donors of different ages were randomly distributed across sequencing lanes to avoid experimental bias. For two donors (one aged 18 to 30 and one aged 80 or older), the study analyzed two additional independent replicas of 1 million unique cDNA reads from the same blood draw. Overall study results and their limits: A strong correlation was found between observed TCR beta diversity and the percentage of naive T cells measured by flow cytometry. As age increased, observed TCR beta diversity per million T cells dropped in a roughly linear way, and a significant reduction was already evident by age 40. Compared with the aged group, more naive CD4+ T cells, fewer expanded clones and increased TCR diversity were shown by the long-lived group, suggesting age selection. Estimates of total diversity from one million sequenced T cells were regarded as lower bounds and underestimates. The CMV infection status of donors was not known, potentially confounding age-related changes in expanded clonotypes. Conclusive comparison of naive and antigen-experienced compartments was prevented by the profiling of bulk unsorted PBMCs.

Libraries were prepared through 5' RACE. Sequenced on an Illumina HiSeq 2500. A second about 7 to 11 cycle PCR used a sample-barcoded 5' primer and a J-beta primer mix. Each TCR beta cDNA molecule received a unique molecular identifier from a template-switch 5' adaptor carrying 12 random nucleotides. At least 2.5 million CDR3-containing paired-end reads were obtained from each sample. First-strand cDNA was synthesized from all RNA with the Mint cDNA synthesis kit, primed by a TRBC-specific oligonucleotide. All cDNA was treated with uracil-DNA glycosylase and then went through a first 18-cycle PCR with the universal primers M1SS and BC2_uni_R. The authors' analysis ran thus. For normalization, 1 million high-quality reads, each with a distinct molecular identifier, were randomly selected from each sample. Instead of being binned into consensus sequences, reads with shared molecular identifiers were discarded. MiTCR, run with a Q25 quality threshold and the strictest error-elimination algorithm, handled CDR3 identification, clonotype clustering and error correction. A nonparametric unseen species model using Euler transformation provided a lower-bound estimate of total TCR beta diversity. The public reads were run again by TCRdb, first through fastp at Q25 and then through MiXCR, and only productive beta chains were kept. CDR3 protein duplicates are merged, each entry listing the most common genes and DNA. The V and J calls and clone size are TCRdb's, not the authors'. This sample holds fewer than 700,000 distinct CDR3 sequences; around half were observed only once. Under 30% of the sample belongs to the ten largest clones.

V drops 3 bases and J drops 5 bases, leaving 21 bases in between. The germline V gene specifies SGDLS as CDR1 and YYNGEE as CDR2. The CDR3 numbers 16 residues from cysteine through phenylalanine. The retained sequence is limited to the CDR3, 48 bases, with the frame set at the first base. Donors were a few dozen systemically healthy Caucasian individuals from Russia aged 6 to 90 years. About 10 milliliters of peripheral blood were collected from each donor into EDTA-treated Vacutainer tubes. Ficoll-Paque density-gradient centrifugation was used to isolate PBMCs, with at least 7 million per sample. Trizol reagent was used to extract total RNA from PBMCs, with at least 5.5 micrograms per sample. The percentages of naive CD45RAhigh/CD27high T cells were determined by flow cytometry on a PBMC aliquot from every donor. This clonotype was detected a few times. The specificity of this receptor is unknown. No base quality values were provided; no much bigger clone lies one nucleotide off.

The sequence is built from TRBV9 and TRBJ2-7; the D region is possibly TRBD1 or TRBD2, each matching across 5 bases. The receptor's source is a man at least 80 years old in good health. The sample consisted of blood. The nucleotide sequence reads TGTGCCAGCAGCGGGACCGGGACCATTTCCATCGACGAGCAGTACTTC. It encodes CASSGTGTISIDEQYF.